These T cell receptor beta chains were read from a single sample in a study of T cell responses to AZD1222 COVID-19 vaccine. The repertoire was sequenced with immunoSEQ multiplex PCR; TCRdb's copy has only in-frame clones and lacks some. The data contain roughly 98,000 clones, approximately 92% of them singletons. Sequenced material: peripheral blood, taken on day 0 of AZD1222 vaccination. These receptors all come from an adult in good health. Both conserved end residues are part of each CDR3. A D gene is named only where the DNA matches it firmly. Expanded clones get a size class; other rows say once, few or many, or leave the size out.

TGTGCCAGCAGTTTAAGGACAGGGGCGGGAACCACCGGGGAGCTGTTTTTT CASSLRTGAGTTGELFF TRBV27 - TRBJ2-2 TRBD1
TGTGCCACTACCAACCCGGGTTCGGATGGCTACACCTTC CATTNPGSDGYTF TRBV7-3 - TRBJ1-2 -
TGTGCCAGCAGCCCGACCCCCCAGAGGGGTAATGAAAAACTGTTTTTT CASSPTPQRGNEKLFF TRBV5-4 - TRBJ1-4 -
TGTGCCAGCAGTTATAACTCTCTGGGCACAGATACGCAGTATTTT CASSYNSLGTDTQYF TRBV6-5 - TRBJ2-3 -
TGTGCCAGCAGCTTGTCTACCCAACACACAGATACGCAGTATTTT CASSLSTQHTDTQYF TRBV5-5 - TRBJ2-3 -
TGTGCCAGTAGTCGCCGTGAAGGGGGGGCTGAAGCTTTCTTT CASSRREGGAEAFF TRBV19 - TRBJ1-1 -
TGTGCCAGCAGCTCGACAGGGCACAGCACAGATACGCAGTATTTT CASSSTGHSTDTQYF TRBV11-3 - TRBJ2-3 TRBD1
TGTGCCAGCTCACCTCTGGCCCTGGGGGGCGCGGGGTATGGCTACACCTTC CASSPLALGGAGYGYTF TRBV18 - TRBJ1-2 -
TGTGCCAGCAGGCCGGGACCCGAAGCCGGGGAGCTGTTTTTT CASRPGPEAGELFF TRBV6-5 - TRBJ2-2 -
TGTGCCAGCTCACCACCCACCGGGACAGGGACCAATGAGCAGTTCTTC CASSPPTGTGTNEQFF TRBV18 - TRBJ2-1 TRBD1
TGTGCCAGCAGCCGGGACAGGTTGGAGACCCAGTACTTC CASSRDRLETQYF TRBV7-3 - TRBJ2-5 TRBD1
TGTGCCAGCAGTCTCAATAGCGGGACGGGTTACGCTGAGCAGTTCTTC CASSLNSGTGYAEQFF TRBV2 - TRBJ2-1 TRBD2
TGTGCCAGCAGCTTTGGAGCGGGGGAGACAGATACGCAGTATTTT CASSFGAGETDTQYF TRBV11-1 medium-sized TRBJ2-3 TRBD2
TGTGCCAGCTCAACCATAGGACTTAACACTGAAGCTTTCTTT CASSTIGLNTEAFF TRBV18 - TRBJ1-1 -
TGTGCCAGCAGCTTAGGACGCAGGGGAAACACCATATATTTT CASSLGRRGNTIYF TRBV13 - TRBJ1-3 -
TGTGCCAGCAGTTTATACTCCTTGCTGGTGAACACTGAAGCTTTCTTT CASSLYSLLVNTEAFF TRBV28 - TRBJ1-1 -
TGTGCCAGCAGTCCCCCGCTTCCTAGCGGAATAAAAGAGACCCAGTACTTC CASSPPLPSGIKETQYF TRBV27 once TRBJ2-5 TRBD2
TGTGCCAGCAGTAAGGGGGTCACTGAAGCTTTCTTT CASSKGVTEAFF TRBV12-3/TRBV12-4 - TRBJ1-1 -